Described below is a single T cell receptor beta chain sequence and its context. The sample belongs to a study of T cells of healthy individuals. This CDR3 region has 15 residues. Germline V CDR1 and CDR2: SEHNR, FQNEAQ (reference sequence). V lost 5 bases, J lost 3 bases, and 8 bases stayed unmatched. Via MiXCR, TCRdb re-called the 5' RACE reads, giving one row per CDR3 protein. The data contain roughly 87,000 distinct CDR3 sequences, approximately 16% of them singletons. This receptor was taken from a human donor in good health. The chain employs TRBV7-9 and TRBJ2-3, with 7 bases aligning to TRBD2. The CDR3: CASSRGLGRTDTQYF. CDR3 DNA: TGTGCCAGCAGCAGAGGACTAGGTCGAACAGATACGCAGTATTTT.